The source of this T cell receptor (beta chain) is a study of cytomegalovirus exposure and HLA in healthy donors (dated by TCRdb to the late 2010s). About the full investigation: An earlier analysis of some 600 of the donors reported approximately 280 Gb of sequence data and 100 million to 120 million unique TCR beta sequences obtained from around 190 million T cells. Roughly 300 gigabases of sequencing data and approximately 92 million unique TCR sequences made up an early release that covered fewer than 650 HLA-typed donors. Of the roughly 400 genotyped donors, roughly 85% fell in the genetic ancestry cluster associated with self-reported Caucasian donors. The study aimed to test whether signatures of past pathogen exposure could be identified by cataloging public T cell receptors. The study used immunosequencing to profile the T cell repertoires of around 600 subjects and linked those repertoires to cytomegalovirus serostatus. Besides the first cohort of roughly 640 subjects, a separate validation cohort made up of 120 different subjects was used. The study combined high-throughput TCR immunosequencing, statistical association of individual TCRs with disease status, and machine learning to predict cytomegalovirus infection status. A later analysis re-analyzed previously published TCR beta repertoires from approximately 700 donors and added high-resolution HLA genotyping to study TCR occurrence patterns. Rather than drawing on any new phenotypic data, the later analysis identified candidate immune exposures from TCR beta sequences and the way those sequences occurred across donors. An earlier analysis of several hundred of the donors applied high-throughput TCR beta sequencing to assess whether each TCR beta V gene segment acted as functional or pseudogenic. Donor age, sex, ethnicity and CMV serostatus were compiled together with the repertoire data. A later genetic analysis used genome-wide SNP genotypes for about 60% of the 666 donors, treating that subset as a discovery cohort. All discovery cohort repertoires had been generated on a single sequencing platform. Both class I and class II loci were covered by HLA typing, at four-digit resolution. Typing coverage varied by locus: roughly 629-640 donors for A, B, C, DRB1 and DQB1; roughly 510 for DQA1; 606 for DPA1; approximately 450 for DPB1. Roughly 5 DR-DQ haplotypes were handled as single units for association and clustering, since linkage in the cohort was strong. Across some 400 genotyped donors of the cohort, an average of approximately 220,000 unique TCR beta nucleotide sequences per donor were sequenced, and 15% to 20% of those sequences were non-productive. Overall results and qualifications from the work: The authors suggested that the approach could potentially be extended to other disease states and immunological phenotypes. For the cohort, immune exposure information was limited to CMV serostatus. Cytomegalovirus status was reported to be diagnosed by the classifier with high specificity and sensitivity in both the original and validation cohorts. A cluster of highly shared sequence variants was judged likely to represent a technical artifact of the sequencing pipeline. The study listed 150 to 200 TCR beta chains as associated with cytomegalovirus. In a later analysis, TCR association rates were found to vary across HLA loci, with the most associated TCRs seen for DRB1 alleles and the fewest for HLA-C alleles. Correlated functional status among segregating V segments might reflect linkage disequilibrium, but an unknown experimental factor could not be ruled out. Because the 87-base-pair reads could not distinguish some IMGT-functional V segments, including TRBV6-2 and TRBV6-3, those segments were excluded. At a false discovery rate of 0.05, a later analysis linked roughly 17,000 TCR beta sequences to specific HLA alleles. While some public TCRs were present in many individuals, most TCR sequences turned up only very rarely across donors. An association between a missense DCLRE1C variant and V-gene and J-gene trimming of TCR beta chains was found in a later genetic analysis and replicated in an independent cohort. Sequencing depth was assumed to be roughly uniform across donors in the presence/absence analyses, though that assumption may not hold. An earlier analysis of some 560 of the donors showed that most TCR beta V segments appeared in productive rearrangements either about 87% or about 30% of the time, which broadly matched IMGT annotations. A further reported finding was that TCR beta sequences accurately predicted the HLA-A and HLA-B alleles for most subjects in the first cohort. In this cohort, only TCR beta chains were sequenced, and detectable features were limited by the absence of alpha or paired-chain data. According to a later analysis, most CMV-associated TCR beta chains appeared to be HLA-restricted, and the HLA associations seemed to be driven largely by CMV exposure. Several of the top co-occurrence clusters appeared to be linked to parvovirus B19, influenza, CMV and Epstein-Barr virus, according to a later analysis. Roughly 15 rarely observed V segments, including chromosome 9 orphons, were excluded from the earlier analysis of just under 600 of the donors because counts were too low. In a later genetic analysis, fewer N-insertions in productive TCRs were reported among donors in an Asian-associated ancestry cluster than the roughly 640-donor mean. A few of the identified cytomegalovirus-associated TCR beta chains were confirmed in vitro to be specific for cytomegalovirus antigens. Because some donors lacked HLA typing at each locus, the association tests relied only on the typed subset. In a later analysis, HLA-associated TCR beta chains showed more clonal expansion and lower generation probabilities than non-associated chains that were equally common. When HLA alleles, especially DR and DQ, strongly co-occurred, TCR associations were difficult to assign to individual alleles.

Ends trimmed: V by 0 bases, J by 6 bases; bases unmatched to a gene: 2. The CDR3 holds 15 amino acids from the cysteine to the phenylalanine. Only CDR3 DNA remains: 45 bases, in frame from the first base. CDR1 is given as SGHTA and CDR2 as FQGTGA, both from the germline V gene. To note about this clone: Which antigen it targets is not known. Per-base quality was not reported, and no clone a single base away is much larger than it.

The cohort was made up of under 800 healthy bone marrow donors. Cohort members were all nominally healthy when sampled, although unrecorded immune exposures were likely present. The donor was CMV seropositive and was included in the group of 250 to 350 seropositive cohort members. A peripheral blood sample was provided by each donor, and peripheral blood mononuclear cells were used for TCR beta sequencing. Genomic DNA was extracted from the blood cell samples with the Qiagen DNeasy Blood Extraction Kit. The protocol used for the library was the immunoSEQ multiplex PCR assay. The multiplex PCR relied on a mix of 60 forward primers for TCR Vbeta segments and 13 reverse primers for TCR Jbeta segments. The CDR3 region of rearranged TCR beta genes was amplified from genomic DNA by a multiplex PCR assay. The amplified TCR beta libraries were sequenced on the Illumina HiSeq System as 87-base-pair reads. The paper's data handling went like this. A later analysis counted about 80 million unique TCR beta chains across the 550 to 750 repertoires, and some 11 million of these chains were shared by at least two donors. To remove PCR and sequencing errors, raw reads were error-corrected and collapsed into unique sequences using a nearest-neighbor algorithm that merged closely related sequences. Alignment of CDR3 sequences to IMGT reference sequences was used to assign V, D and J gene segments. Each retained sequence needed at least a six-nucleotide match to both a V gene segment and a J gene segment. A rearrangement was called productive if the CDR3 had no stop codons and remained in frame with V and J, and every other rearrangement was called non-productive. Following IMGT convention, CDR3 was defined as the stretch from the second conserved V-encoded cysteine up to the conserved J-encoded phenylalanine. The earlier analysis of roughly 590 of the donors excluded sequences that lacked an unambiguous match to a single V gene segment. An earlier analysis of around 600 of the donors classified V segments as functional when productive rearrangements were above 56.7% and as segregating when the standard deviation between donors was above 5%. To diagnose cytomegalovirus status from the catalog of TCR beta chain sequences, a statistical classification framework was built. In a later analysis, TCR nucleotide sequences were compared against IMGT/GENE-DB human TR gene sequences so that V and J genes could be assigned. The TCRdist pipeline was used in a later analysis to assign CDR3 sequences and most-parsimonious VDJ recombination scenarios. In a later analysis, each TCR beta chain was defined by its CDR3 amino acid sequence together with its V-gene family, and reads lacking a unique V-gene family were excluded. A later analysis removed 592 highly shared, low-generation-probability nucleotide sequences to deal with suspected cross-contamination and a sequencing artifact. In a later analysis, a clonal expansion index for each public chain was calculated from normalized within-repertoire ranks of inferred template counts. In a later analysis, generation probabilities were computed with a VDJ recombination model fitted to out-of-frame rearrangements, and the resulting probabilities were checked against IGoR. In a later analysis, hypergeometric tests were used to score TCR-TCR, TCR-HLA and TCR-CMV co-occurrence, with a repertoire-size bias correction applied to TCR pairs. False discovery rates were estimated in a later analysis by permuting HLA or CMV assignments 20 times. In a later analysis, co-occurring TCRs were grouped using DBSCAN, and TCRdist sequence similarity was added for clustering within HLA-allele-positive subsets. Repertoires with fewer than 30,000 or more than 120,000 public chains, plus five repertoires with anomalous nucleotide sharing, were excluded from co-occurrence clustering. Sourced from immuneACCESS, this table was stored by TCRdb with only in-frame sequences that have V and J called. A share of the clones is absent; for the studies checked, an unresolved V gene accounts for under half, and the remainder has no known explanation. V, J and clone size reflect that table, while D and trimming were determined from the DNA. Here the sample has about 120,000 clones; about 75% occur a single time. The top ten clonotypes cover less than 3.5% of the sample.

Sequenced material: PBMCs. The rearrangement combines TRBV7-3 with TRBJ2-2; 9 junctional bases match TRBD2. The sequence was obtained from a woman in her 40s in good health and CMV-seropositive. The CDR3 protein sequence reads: CASSLTREGPGELFF. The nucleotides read TGTGCCAGCAGCTTAACGCGGGAGGGCCCCGGGGAGCTGTTTTTT. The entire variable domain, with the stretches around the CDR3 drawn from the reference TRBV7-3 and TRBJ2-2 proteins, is GAGVSQTPSNKVTEKGKYVELRCDPISGHTALYWYRQSLGQGPEFLIYFQGTGAADDSGLPNDRFFAVRPEGSVSTLKIQRTERGDSAVYLCASSLTREGPGELFFGEGSRLTVL.